The 23 T cell receptor beta chains listed next were all sequenced from one sample in a study of tissue T cells after allogeneic stem cell transplantation. The assay was immunoSEQ multiplex PCR, and TCRdb's table has in-frame clones only and misses some. The sample lists about 42,000 clones; around 90% were seen once. Source: blood, taken before transplantation. These receptors originate from a woman between 35 and 75 years old who later had graft-versus-host disease after an allogeneic stem cell transplant.

DNA of the CDR3: TGTGCCAGCAGTTTCGGGACAGGGGCCTACGAGCAGTACTTC. As protein: CASSFGTGAYEQYF. The chain recombines TRBV28 with TRBJ2-7, with 10 bases aligning to TRBD1. Germline trimming cut 3 bases from V and 2 bases from J; bases unmatched to any gene: 1. This CDR3 contains 14 residues. In germline, CDR1 is MDHEN, CDR2 SYDVKM.

This chain joins TRBV7-2 and TRBJ2-7; 7 bases line up with TRBD2. From germline, CDR1 is SGHTA and CDR2 FQGNSA. This CDR3 has 15 amino acids. V lost 1 base and J lost 2; bases outside the gene matches: 5. In nucleotides, the CDR3 is TGTGCCAGCAGCTTAGGGCGGGAGCCTCCCTACGAGCAGTACTTC. It codes for CASSLGREPPYEQYF.

This clone was seen only once. CDR3: CASSDPQGKGSTDTQYF. DNA of the CDR3: TGTGCCAGTAGCGACCCACAGGGGAAGGGGAGCACAGATACGCAGTATTTT. The J gene is TRBJ2-3, the V gene TRBV19, with 7 bases lining up with TRBD1. The CDR3 has 17 residues. Germline V gene lookup returns CDR1 LNHDA and CDR2 SQIVND (reference sequence). The J segment lost 0 bases and the V segment lost 6 bases, leaving 12 bases of the junction unmatched.

The chain has TRBV7-9 and TRBJ2-1, with TRBD1 matching 9 bases. CDR3 length: 15 residues. V gave up 7 bases and J gave up 9 bases; unmatched junction bases: 13. Germline V gene data show CDR1 as SEHNR and CDR2 as FQNEAQ (reference sequence). CDR3 sequence: CASIMDRGSVGEQFF. In DNA, the CDR3 is TGTGCCAGCATCATGGACAGGGGAAGCGTGGGTGAGCAGTTCTTC. Combining the CDR3 with reference TRBV7-9 and TRBJ2-1 gives the whole variable domain DTGVSQNPRHKITKRGQNVTFRCDPISEHNRLYWYRQTLGQGPEFLTYFQNEAQLEKSRLLSDRFSAERPKGSFSTLEIQRTEQGDSAMYLCASIMDRGSVGEQFFGPGTRLTVL.

The rearrangement joins TRBV6-5 to TRBJ1-1; D possibly corresponds to TRBD1 (5 bases). V was shortened by 6 bases and J by 1 base, with 15 bases between the two germline ends. Germline loops: CDR1 MNHEY, CDR2 SVGAGI. CDR3 size: 15 residues. CDR3 bases: TGTGCCAGCAGCAAAGGCGGGGCCTCGAACACTGAAGCTTTCTTT. Its protein product is CASSKGGASNTEAFF.

The chain has TRBV7-8 and TRBJ1-2; unclear D gene. V was clipped by 2 bases and J by 4 bases, with 8 bases between them. Germline V lookup: CDR1 SGHVS, CDR2 FQNEAQ. The CDR3 runs to 13 residues. The CDR3 bases are TGTGCCAGCAGCTTAATTCCCCTCTATGGCTACACCTTC. This codes for CASSLIPLYGYTF. Combining the CDR3 with reference TRBV7-8 and TRBJ1-2 gives the whole variable domain GAGVSQSPRYKVAKRGQDVALRCDPISGHVSLFWYQQALGQGPEFLTYFQNEAQLDKSGLPSDRFFAERPEGSVSTLKIQRTQQEDSAVYLCASSLIPLYGYTFGSGTRLTVV.

The table lists this clone with a count of one. The chain recombines TRBV7-9 with TRBJ2-1; 13 bases match TRBD2. Germline CDR1 and CDR2: SEHNR and FQNEAQ (reference sequence). Trimming removed 1 base from V and 4 bases from J; junction bases left unmatched: 1. The CDR3 loop spans 16 amino acids. CDR3 sequence reads: CASSLGTSGSYNEQFF. The CDR3 nucleotides read TGTGCCAGCAGCTTAGGGACTAGCGGGAGTTACAATGAGCAGTTCTTC.

The CDR3 DNA sequence: TGCGCCAGCAGCTTGGGGGACCGGGCTTGGACTGAAGCTTTCTTT. This translates into CASSLGDRAWTEAFF. This chain connects TRBV5-1 to TRBJ1-1, with a weak D call TRBD1 (5 bases). Trimming removed 0 bases at V and 5 bases at J, with 14 bases between. Germline CDR1 is SGHRS and CDR2 is YFSETQ. The CDR3 is made up of 15 amino acids.

The CDR3 is CASSLLDTEAFF. CDR3 bases: TGTGCCAGCAGTTTATTGGACACTGAAGCTTTCTTT. The chain employs TRBV28 and TRBJ1-1, with D unresolved. The CDR3 runs 12 residues. The V gene lost 1 base and the J gene lost 3 bases, with 3 bases spanning the gap. The germline V gene encodes CDR1 MDHEN and CDR2 SYDVKM.

J is TRBJ1-1 and V is TRBV5-8, with TRBD1 matching 7 bases. CDR1 and CDR2 from the germline V gene are SGHTS and YDEGEE. The CDR3 consists of 16 residues. The ends lost 4 bases at V and 1 base at J; junction bases unmatched: 10. The CDR3 spells CASSLRTGLGNTEAFF. The CDR3 DNA sequence: TGTGCCAGCAGCCTACGGACAGGTCTGGGGAACACTGAAGCTTTCTTT.

Worth noting for this clone: An end of the junction differs from the germline gene, which may be a read error. The DNA of the CDR3 is TGTGCCAGCTGCCAAGGGGTGGCGGGGGGCGGGGGCCAGCCCCAGCATTTT. This translates into CASCQGVAGGGGQPQHF. V usage is TRBV3-1 (or the pseudogene TRBV3-2) and J usage is TRBJ1-5; a possible D gene is TRBD1 (6 bases). Germline CDR1 is LGHDT and CDR2 is YNNKEL (reference sequence). CDR3 length equals 17 residues.

The rearrangement uses TRBV3-1 (or the pseudogene TRBV3-2) and TRBJ1-1, with D uncertain. V was shortened by 0 bases and J by 1 base, with 12 bases between the two germline ends. The CDR3 length is 16 residues. Germline V gene data show CDR1 as LGHDT and CDR2 as YNNKEL (reference sequence). CDR3 loop: CASSQDLGGSNTEAFF. The CDR3 nucleotides read TGTGCCAGCAGCCAAGATCTTGGAGGGTCGAACACTGAAGCTTTCTTT.

The V call is TRBV28, the J call TRBJ1-6; 11 nucleotides match TRBD1. The germline V gene has CDR1 MDHEN and CDR2 SYDVKM. CDR3 length: 13 amino acids. The V and J ends lost 7 bases and 9 bases, in that order; junction bases with no gene match: 2. The CDR3 region is CASKGQGGSPLHF. The CDR3 DNA sequence: TGTGCCAGCAAGGGACAGGGGGGTTCACCCCTCCACTTT.

This clone was seen just once. This chain joins TRBV14 and TRBJ2-5, with D unresolved. The germline V gene encodes CDR1 SGHDN and CDR2 FVKESK. The CDR3 covers 14 residues. V lost 0 bases and J lost 4, with 9 bases in between. DNA for the CDR3: TGTGCCAGCAGCCAAGATCCCAGTTCAGAGACCCAGTACTTC. Amino acid sequence: CASSQDPSSETQYF.

The chain combines TRBV4-3 with TRBJ1-1; D gene uncertain. The CDR3 has 14 residues. With 3 bases removed from V and 4 bases from J, the gap between germline ends came to 12 bases. Per the germline V gene, CDR1 is LGHNA and CDR2 is YSLEER. The CDR3 coding sequence is TGCGCCAGCAGCCATGGGAGGGCGGGCACTGAAGCTTTCTTT. It yields the protein CASSHGRAGTEAFF.

The rearrangement joins TRBV3-1 (or the pseudogene TRBV3-2) to TRBJ2-6, with 11 nucleotides matching TRBD1. Germline CDR1 is LGHDT and CDR2 is YNNKEL (reference sequence). There are 17 residues in the CDR3. Trimming at V came to 4 bases and at J to 4 bases, leaving 6 bases not matched to a gene. DNA for the CDR3: TGTGCCAGCAGCCCATTGGACAGGGGGCTCGGGGCCAACGTCCTGACTTTC. Protein: CASSPLDRGLGANVLTF.

The J gene is TRBJ2-1, the V gene TRBV4-1; D gene uncertain. Trimming stripped 1 base from V and 0 bases from J, with 10 bases between. CDR3 length: 16 amino acids. Germline-derived CDR1 and CDR2 are MGHRA and YSYEKL. The DNA for the CDR3 is TGCGCCAGCAGCCAAGCTCCTCCCAGCTCCTACAATGAGCAGTTCTTC. Translating gives CASSQAPPSSYNEQFF.

V and J are TRBV7-2 and TRBJ1-3, with a weak D call TRBD1 (6 bases). The germline V gene has CDR1 SGHTA and CDR2 FQGNSA. This CDR3 has 13 amino acids. V was trimmed by 5 bases and J by 4 bases, leaving 9 bases between them. CDR3 sequence: CASSPQGGNTIYF. DNA for the CDR3: TGTGCCAGCAGCCCACAGGGAGGAAACACCATATATTTT. Complete variable domain (other parts from reference TRBV7-2 and TRBJ1-3): GAGVSQSPSNKVTEKGKDVELRCDPISGHTALYWYRQSLGQGLEFLIYFQGNSAPDKSGLPSDRFSAERTGGSVSTLTIQRTQQEDSAVYLCASSPQGGNTIYFGEGSWLTVV.

The J gene is TRBJ1-2, the V gene TRBV27; possibly TRBD1 for D (6 bases). There are 16 residues in the CDR3. Germline V gives CDR1 MNHEY, CDR2 SMNVEV (reference sequence). With 5 bases removed from V and 0 bases from J, the gap between germline ends came to 16 bases. The CDR3 DNA follows: TGTGCCAGCAGTCCCGAGCGGGGGGCAGCTAACTATGGCTACACCTTC. It yields the protein CASSPERGAANYGYTF.

The chain combines TRBV5-6 with TRBJ2-7, with D possibly matching TRBD2 (5 bases). The germline V gene encodes CDR1 SGHDT and CDR2 YYEEEE. V lost 2 bases to trimming and J lost 2 bases, with 14 bases between them. The CDR3 spans 15 residues. CDR3 in amino acids: CASSLEAARTYEQYF. The CDR3 coding sequence is TGTGCCAGCAGCTTAGAAGCGGCGCGAACCTACGAGCAGTACTTC.

With regard to this clone: This CDR3 is also generated by other DNA sequences in the sample. The rearrangement joins TRBV28 to TRBJ1-4; TRBD1 agrees at 10 bases. From germline, CDR1 is MDHEN and CDR2 SYDVKM. The trim removed 5 bases at V and 5 bases at J, leaving 5 bases unmatched. The CDR3 totals 15 residues. CDR3 loop: CASSLPGQGNEKLFF. The CDR3 region has the DNA TGTGCCAGCAGTCTCCCGGGACAGGGGAATGAAAAACTGTTTTTT.

The rearrangement links TRBV5-1 to TRBJ2-3; 11 bases map to TRBD1. CDR1 and CDR2 from the germline V gene are SGHRS and YFSETQ. Trimming removed 0 bases from V and 6 bases from J; junction bases left unmatched: 6. The CDR3 is 16 residues long. The CDR3 loop reads CASSLVGQGAPDTQYF. The CDR3 region has the DNA TGCGCCAGCAGCTTGGTCGGACAGGGGGCGCCGGATACGCAGTATTTT.

The chain carries TRBV5-4 and TRBJ1-6; 8 nucleotides align to TRBD1. The V and J ends lost 4 bases and 10 bases, in that order; junction bases with no gene match: 7. The CDR3 covers 14 residues. The germline V gene has CDR1 SGHNT and CDR2 YYREEE (reference sequence). CDR3 sequence: CASSLGQGNSPLHF. In DNA, the CDR3 is TGTGCCAGCAGCCTCGGACAGGGCAACTCACCCCTCCACTTT. Full variable domain (remainder filled in from reference TRBV5-4 and TRBJ1-6): ETGVTQSPTHLIKTRGQQVTLRCSSQSGHNTVSWYQQALGQGPQFIFQYYREEENGRGNFPPRFSGLQFPNYSSELNVNALELDDSALYLCASSLGQGNSPLHFGNGTRLTVT.